This T cell receptor beta chain was sequenced in a study of shared clonotypes between healthy human individuals. CDR3 length equals 15 residues. V gave up 4 bases and J gave up 2 bases, with 13 bases separating them. CDR1 is MNHNS, CDR2 SASEGT, per germline. Produced via immunoSEQ multiplex PCR; TCRdb's table is partial and in-frame only. Here the sample spans millions of clones, roughly 96% being singletons. The chain carries TRBV6-1 and TRBJ2-3; D is perhaps TRBD2 (6 bases). The sequenced sample was naive CD4+ T cells sorted from blood. Subset described: CD45RA+ positively selected. The sequence came from a man aged 18 to 29 in good health. In DNA, the CDR3 is TGTGCCAGCAGTGCGGAGGGCATTAACACAGATACGCAGTATTTT. It encodes CASSAEGINTDTQYF.